This entry describes one T cell receptor (beta chain). Its target is not known. The data belong to a study of T cell responses to AZD1222 COVID-19 vaccine. CDR1 is SGHRS, CDR2 YFSETQ, per germline. The CDR3 length is 16 residues. V trimming: 4 bases; J trimming: 4 bases; junction bases outside the gene matches: 10. Study-level findings and limits: Researchers report vaccine-associated CD4 TCRs spanning spike, with dominance at 160-218 and 743-854. The sample set comprised mostly white British donors with more females, and clonal diversity was possibly underestimated.

Assay: immunoSEQ multiplex PCR; the TCRdb copy retains only in-frame clones and omits some. This sample has about 140,000 clones; 80% to 90% occur once, and the top ten carry 2.5% to 3.5%. The genes are TRBV5-1 and TRBJ2-3; 9 nucleotides align to TRBD2. The sequences come from peripheral blood, collected on day 0 of AZD1222 vaccination. The clonotype comes from an adult in good health. CDR3 sequence (DNA): TGCGCCAGCAGCACCCATAGCGGGGGCCCTTCAGATACGCAGTATTTT. This gives the protein CASSTHSGGPSDTQYF.